These T cell receptor beta chains were read from a single sample in a study of shared clonotypes between healthy human individuals. The repertoire was sequenced with immunoSEQ multiplex PCR; TCRdb's copy has only in-frame clones and lacks some. Of fewer than 700,000 clones in the sample, roughly 79% were seen once. Sequenced sample: PBMCs. The origin of the receptors is a woman aged 35 to 49 in good health. Some clones in this sample may be carry-over from other donors' samples. The CDR3 runs from the conserved cysteine through the conserved F or W. D genes are given only for firm matches. Clone size is not always given. Where it is, it says once, few, many or a class for expanded clones.

clone size	D gene	J gene	V gene	CDR3 DNA	CDR3 protein
-	-	TRBJ2-1	TRBV18	TGTGCCAGCTCACCCCTGGACTCCTACAATGAGCAGTTCTTC	CASSPLDSYNEQFF
-	-	TRBJ1-5	TRBV7-3	TGTGCCAGCAGCTTATACCCCCCGCCAGCCTATAGCAATCAGCCCCAGCATTTT	CASSLYPPPAYSNQPQHF
-	TRBD2	TRBJ2-1	TRBV7-2	TGTGCCAGCAGCTTAGAAGCGGGAGGGCCCGATGAGCAGTTCTTC	CASSLEAGGPDEQFF
-	-	TRBJ2-7	TRBV2	TGTGCCAGCAGTGAGTGGGAGCAGTACTTC	CASSEWEQYF
-	TRBD2	TRBJ2-2	TRBV30	TGTGCCTGGAGAGTTAGCGGGAGAAACACCGGGGAGCTGTTTTTT	CAWRVSGRNTGELFF
once	-	TRBJ2-1	TRBV27	TGTGCCAGCAGTTTACTAGCCTACAATGAGCAGTTCTTC	CASSLLAYNEQFF
once	TRBD2	TRBJ2-7	TRBV7-9	TGTGCCAGCAGCTTAGGGGGACTAGCGGGAGTTTCCTACGAGCAGTACTTC	CASSLGGLAGVSYEQYF
-	TRBD2	TRBJ2-7	TRBV28	TGTGCCTCGCGAGGGGGACTAGCCTACGAGCAGTACTTC	CASRGGLAYEQYF
-	TRBD2	TRBJ2-3	TRBV7-2	TGTGCCAGCAGCTCGAATAGCGGGGGGGACACGCAGTATTTT	CASSSNSGGDTQYF
-	-	TRBJ2-5	TRBV9	TGTGCCAGCAGCGTAGGTCACGTGAAAGAGACCCAGTACTTC	CASSVGHVKETQYF